This TCR beta chain was profiled in a study of PD-1 blockade in classical Hodgkin lymphoma. Study-wide results and limits: Newly diagnosed patients reportedly trailed healthy donors in baseline TCR diversity. Anyone who began nivolumab under 1 year after ASCT was excluded. Baseline diversity resembling that of newly diagnosed patients was seen in complete responders.

Here immunoSEQ multiplex PCR was the method, and the copy in TCRdb shows in-frame clones only, minus some. The data hold 25,000 to 35,000 clones, with 75% to 90% observed a single time. Concerning this clone: The antigen is unknown.

Relapses following autologous stem cell transplantation were seen in all patients, with brentuximab vedotin exposure varying. Patients had relapsed/refractory classical Hodgkin lymphoma with complete response, partial response or progressive disease as best response. Sequences were derived from peripheral blood mononuclear cells (PBMCs), sampled before the second cycle of nivolumab. The clonotype originates from a human donor with classical Hodgkin lymphoma.

The CDR3 DNA reads TGTGCCAGCAGCTCGGTTTACAGTGAGCTTGGGACTGAAGCTTTCTTT. Translating it yields CASSSVYSELGTEAFF. This rearrangement joins TRBV5-6 to TRBJ1-1; D gene uncertain. V lost 3 bases and J 5 bases, leaving 20 bases between the germline ends. This CDR3 is 16 amino acids long. Germline lookup yields CDR1 SGHDT and CDR2 YYEEEE.